Following are 2 T cell receptor beta chains from one sample sequenced in a study of blood T cell repertoires in COVID-19. The protocol was immunoSEQ multiplex PCR, while the TCRdb copy is restricted to in-frame clones and leaves out a portion. The sample lists 310,000 or so clones; over 75% were seen once. What was sequenced was PBMCs or T cells enriched from blood (not recorded which). All receptors come from a woman aged 25 to 39 who had recovered from COVID-19.

The CDR3 DNA is TGTGCCAGCAGGGACAGGAGAATGAGCTCCTACGAGCAGTACTTC. Its protein is CASRDRRMSSYEQYF. The chain recombines TRBV6-6 with TRBJ2-7, with TRBD1 matching 7 bases. In germline, CDR1 is MNHNY, CDR2 SVGAGI (reference sequence). The CDR3 length is 15 residues. The J segment lost 0 bases and the V segment lost 6 bases, leaving 8 bases of the junction unmatched.

V gene TRBV2 combines with J gene TRBJ1-6; 7 bases are a match to TRBD1. In germline, CDR1 is SNHLY, CDR2 FYNNEI. CDR3 length: 14 residues. V shed 7 bases, J shed 7 bases, and the junction held 7 bases outside the gene matches. As DNA, the CDR3 is TGTGCCAGCAAACAACAGGGGAAGAATTCACCCCTCCACTTT. It codes for CASKQQGKNSPLHF.